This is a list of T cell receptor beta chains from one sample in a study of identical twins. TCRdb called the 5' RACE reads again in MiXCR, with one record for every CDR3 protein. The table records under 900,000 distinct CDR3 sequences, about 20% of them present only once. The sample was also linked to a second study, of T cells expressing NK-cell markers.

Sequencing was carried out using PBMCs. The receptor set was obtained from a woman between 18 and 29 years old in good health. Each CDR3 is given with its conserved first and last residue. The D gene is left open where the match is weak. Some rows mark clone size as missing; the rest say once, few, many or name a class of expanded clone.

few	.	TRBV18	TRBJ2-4	CASSLDLNIQYF	TGTGCCAGCTCTTTGGACCTAAACATTCAGTACTTC
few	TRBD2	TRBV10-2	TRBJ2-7	CASSEGGRVYEQYF	TGCGCCAGCAGTGAGGGCGGGAGAGTCTACGAGCAGTACTTC
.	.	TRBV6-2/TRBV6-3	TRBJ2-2	CASSRDGVTQNTGELFF	TGTGCCAGCAGCCGAGATGGCGTCACCCAAAACACCGGGGAGCTGTTTTTT
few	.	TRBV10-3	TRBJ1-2	CAISESGLGYTF	TGTGCCATCAGTGAGTCTGGACTTGGCTACACCTTC
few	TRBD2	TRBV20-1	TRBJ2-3	CSASREVAGTDTQYF	TGCAGTGCTAGTAGGGAGGTAGCGGGAACAGATACGCAGTATTTT
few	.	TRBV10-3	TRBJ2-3	CAIRRDTDTQYF	TGTGCCATCAGGCGTGATACAGATACGCAGTATTTT
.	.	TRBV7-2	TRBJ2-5	CASSSTRAEETQYF	TGTGCCAGCAGTTCAACCAGGGCTGAAGAGACCCAGTACTTC
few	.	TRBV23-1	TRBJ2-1	CASSQNKWGSYNEQFF	TGCGCCAGCAGTCAAAACAAGTGGGGGTCCTACAATGAGCAGTTCTTC
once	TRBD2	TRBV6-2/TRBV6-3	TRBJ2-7	CASSRAGVPYEQYF	TGTGCCAGCAGCCGAGCGGGAGTCCCATACGAGCAGTACTTC
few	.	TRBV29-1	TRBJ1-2	CSVVAGYGYTF	TGCAGCGTTGTCGCAGGCTATGGCTACACCTTC
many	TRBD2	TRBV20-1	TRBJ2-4	CSAQTSGNIQYF	TGCAGTGCCCAGACTAGCGGGAACATTCAGTACTTC
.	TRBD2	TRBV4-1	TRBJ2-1	CASSRNPRGGISNEQFF	TGCGCCAGCAGCCGGAATCCTCGCGGGGGGATAAGCAATGAGCAGTTCTTC
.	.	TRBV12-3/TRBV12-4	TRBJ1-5	CASSLVLGAGRYQPQHF	TGTGCCAGCAGTTTAGTGTTGGGTGCAGGGCGATATCAGCCCCAGCATTTT
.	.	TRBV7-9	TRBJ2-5	CASSPRTVGETQYF	TGTGCCAGCAGCCCGAGGACAGTCGGGGAGACCCAGTACTTC
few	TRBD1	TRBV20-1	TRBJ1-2	CSARDHGTGYGYTF	TGCAGTGCTAGAGATCATGGGACAGGGTATGGCTACACCTTC
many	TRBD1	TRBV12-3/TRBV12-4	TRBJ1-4	CASSLGGGTGEKLFF	TGTGCCAGCAGTTTGGGCGGGGGGACAGGAGAAAAACTGTTTTTT
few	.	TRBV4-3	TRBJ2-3	CASSQGDYPRDTQYF	TGCGCCAGCAGCCAAGGAGACTACCCAAGAGATACGCAGTATTTT
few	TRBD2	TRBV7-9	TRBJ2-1	CASSSTGGGFDEQFF	TGTGCCAGCAGCTCTACGGGGGGGGGCTTCGATGAGCAGTTCTTC
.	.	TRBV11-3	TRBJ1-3	CASSVIGNTIYF	TGTGCCAGCAGCGTGATTGGAAACACCATATATTTT
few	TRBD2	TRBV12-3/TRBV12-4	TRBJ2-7	CASSFRGSGGYYEQYF	TGTGCCAGCAGTTTTCGGGGTAGCGGGGGGTACTACGAGCAGTACTTC
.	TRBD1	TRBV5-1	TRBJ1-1	CASSSRTGGVTEAFF	TGCGCCAGCAGCTCCCGGACAGGGGGGGTCACTGAAGCTTTCTTT
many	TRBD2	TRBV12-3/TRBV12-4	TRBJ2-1	CASTLWGTSRSNEQFF	TGTGCCAGCACCTTATGGGGGACTAGTAGAAGCAATGAGCAGTTCTTC
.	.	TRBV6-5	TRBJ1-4	CASSYSKWTVNEKLFF	TGTGCCAGCAGTTACTCTAAGTGGACAGTAAATGAAAAACTGTTTTTT
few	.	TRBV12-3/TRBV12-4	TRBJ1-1	CASRTDTEAFF	TGTGCCAGCAGGACCGACACTGAAGCTTTCTTT
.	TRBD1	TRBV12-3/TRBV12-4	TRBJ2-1	CASRGQMNEQFF	TGTGCCAGCAGGGGACAGATGAATGAGCAGTTCTTC
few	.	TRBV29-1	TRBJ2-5	CSVDPRGAEETQYF	TGCAGCGTTGACCCCAGGGGCGCAGAGGAGACCCAGTACTTC
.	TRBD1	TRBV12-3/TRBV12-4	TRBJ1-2	CASSPGQGPRGYTF	TGTGCCAGCAGCCCCGGACAGGGGCCGCGAGGCTACACCTTC
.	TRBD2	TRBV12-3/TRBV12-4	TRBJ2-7	CASSLADGGGYEQYF	TGTGCCAGCAGTTTAGCTGACGGGGGGGGCTACGAGCAGTACTTC
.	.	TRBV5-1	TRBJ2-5	CASSYIPGPETQYF	TGCGCCAGCAGCTACATACCGGGACCGGAGACCCAGTACTTC
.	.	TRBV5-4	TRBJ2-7	CASSSPGFYEQYF	TGTGCCAGCAGCAGCCCGGGTTTCTACGAGCAGTACTTC
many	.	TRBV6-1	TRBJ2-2	CASSSMWGLNTGELFF	TGTGCCAGCAGCTCCATGTGGGGATTAAACACCGGGGAGCTGTTTTTT
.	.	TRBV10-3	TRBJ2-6	CAISESKGLGSSGANVLTF	TGTGCCATCAGTGAGTCTAAGGGGCTGGGGTCTTCTGGGGCCAACGTCCTGACTTTC
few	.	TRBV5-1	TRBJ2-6	CATTDASGANVLTF	TGCGCCACGACCGACGCCTCTGGGGCCAACGTCCTGACTTTC
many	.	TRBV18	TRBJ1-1	CASSPGPQHDTEAFF	TGTGCCAGCTCACCCGGACCTCAGCATGACACTGAAGCTTTCTTT
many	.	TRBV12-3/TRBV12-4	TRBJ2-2	CASTLGLGELFF	TGTGCCAGCACCCTGGGCCTCGGGGAGCTGTTTTTT
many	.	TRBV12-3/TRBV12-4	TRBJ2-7	CASSQARGGPYEQYF	TGTGCCAGCTCGCAGGCCAGGGGCGGACCCTACGAGCAGTACTTC
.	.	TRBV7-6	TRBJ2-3	CASSLHTSLATDTQYF	TGTGCCAGCAGCTTACACACTAGTCTCGCCACAGATACGCAGTATTTT
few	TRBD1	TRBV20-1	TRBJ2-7	CSAQRAGQGYYEQYF	TGCAGTGCGCAGCGGGCGGGACAGGGGTACTACGAGCAGTACTTC
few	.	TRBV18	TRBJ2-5	CASSPRLGGPQETQYF	TGTGCCAGCTCACCCAGATTGGGGGGGCCCCAAGAGACCCAGTACTTC
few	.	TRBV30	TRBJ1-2	CAWSVQVWDYGYTF	TGTGCCTGGAGTGTACAGGTGTGGGACTATGGCTACACCTTC
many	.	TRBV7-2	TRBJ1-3	CASSSRSLKGNTIYF	TGTGCCAGCAGCAGCAGGTCACTGAAAGGAAACACCATATATTTT
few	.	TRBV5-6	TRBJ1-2	CASAIGSAYSYGYTF	TGTGCCAGCGCGATTGGGTCAGCATATTCCTATGGCTACACCTTC
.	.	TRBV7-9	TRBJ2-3	CASSLEGVAGDTQYF	TGTGCCAGCAGCTTAGAAGGAGTAGCTGGAGATACGCAGTATTTT
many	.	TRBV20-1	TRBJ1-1	CSASQGTEAFF	TGCAGTGCTAGTCAAGGTACTGAAGCTTTCTTT
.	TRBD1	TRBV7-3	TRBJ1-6	CASSLSRDSNSPLHF	TGTGCCAGCAGCTTAAGCCGGGACAGTAATTCACCCCTCCACTTT
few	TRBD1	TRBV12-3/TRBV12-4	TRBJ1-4	CASSRDRGLEKLFF	TGTGCCAGCAGTCGGGACAGGGGGCTTGAAAAACTGTTTTTT
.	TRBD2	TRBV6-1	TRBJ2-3	CASRHTPTSGGEDTQYF	TGTGCCAGCAGACACACCCCGACTAGCGGAGGGGAGGATACGCAGTATTTT
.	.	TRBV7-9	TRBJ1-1	CASRGSNSMNTEAFF	TGTGCCAGCAGAGGTTCGAACTCCATGAACACTGAAGCTTTCTTT
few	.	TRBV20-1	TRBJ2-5	CSARLRLEETQYF	TGCAGTGCTAGGCTCCGTTTGGAAGAGACCCAGTACTTC